The entry that follows covers one T cell receptor (beta chain) sequence. Antigen specificity is unknown. These data are taken from a study of vaccination effects on CD4 cells after COVID-19. Turning to the study itself: Three convalescent patients were sampled both early and late post-vaccination. General study points: Infection-derived and vaccine-derived clones contracted markedly late after vaccination. Limitations: small convalescent group and missing early post-infection timepoints.

ViraFEST expansion of antigen-specific CD4+ T cells with viral peptide pools preceded sequencing. Subsequent to a culture period of under 11 days, CD4+ T cells were isolated. The person's infection with SARS-CoV-2, confirmed by PCR, took place between March and December 2020. Each person got two doses of an mRNA SARS-CoV-2 vaccine, BNT162b2 or mRNA-1273. Trimming cost V 2 bases and J 4 bases; bases outside gene matches: 7. The CDR3 loop spans 16 amino acids. CDR1 is ENHRY, CDR2 SYGVKD, per germline. Method: immunoSEQ multiplex PCR; TCRdb's copy keeps in-frame clones and lacks some. The sample consists of 15,000 or so clones, around three quarters of them appearing once.

The clonotype comes from a human donor who had a prior SARS-CoV-2 infection. This chain joins TRBV10-3 and TRBJ1-5; 8 positions match TRBD1. The source was CD4+ T cells from PBMCs cultured with HCoV-NL63 spike peptides, collected after COVID-19 vaccination. Here the CDR3 reads CAISEGTGGRNQPQHF. The DNA of the CDR3 is TGTGCCATCAGTGAGGGTACAGGGGGTCGTAATCAGCCCCAGCATTTT.